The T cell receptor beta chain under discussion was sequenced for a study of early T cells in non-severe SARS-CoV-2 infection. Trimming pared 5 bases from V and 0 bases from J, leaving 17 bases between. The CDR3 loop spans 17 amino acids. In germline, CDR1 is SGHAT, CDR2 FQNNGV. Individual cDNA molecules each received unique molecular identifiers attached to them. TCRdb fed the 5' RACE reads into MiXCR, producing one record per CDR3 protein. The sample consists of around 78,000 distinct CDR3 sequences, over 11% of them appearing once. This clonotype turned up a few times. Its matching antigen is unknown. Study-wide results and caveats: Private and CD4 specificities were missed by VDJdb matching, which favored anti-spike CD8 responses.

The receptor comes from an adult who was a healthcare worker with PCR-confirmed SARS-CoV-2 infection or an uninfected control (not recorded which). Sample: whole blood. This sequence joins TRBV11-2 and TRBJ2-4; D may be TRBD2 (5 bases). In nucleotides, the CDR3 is TGTGCCAGCAGCCCTAAAACCGGGGAGCTAGCCAAAAACATTCAGTACTTC. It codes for CASSPKTGELAKNIQYF.